These 15 T cell receptor beta chains share one sample of origin, sequenced in a study of blood T cells in healthy people across ages. Alongside a J-beta primer mix, a sample-barcoded 5' primer served in a second PCR lasting roughly 7 to 11 cycles. TCRdb fed the 5' RACE reads into MiXCR, producing one record per CDR3 protein. The data show under 1,100,000 distinct CDR3 sequences, approximately 25% seen once. These same data were also listed under a study on T cells of mothers and their children.

The specimen sequenced was blood. All receptors derive from a girl aged 2 to 10 in good health.

This clonotype was detected only a few times. The chain joins TRBV6-2 or TRBV6-3 to TRBJ2-5, with D maybe TRBD2 (5 bases). Near its end, the DNA agrees better with TRBJ2-7, so the J call may be wrong. Looked up from germline, CDR1 is MNHEY and CDR2 is SVGEGT. This CDR3 has 13 residues. The chain's CDR3 is CVAGSFSSYEQYF. For the CDR3, the DNA is TGTGTCGCGGGCTCATTTAGCTCCTACGAGCAGTACTTC.

This clonotype has a handful of counts. The chain recombines TRBV28 with TRBJ1-5; D is perhaps TRBD1 (6 bases). With 5 bases removed from V and 9 bases from J, the gap between germline ends came to 17 bases. CDR1 and CDR2 (germline): MDHEN, SYDVKM. The CDR3 runs 14 residues. This CDR3 reads CASSPHGGAGPQHF. CDR3 nucleotide sequence: TGTGCCAGCAGTCCTCATGGGGGGGCGGGGCCCCAGCATTTT.

This chain joins TRBV5-4 and TRBJ1-1; D unclear. Between the trimmed V and J ends, which lost 4 bases and 5 bases, there was a span of 12 bases. CDR3 size: 13 residues. Germline assignment: CDR1 SGHNT and CDR2 YYREEE (reference sequence). CDR3 sequence reads: CASSPGRQTEAFF. CDR3 bases: TGTGCCAGCAGCCCCGGGAGGCAAACTGAAGCTTTCTTT. The entire variable domain, with the rest obtained from reference TRBV5-4 and TRBJ1-1, is as follows: ETGVTQSPTHLIKTRGQQVTLRCSSQSGHNTVSWYQQALGQGPQFIFQYYREEENGRGNFPPRFSGLQFPNYSSELNVNALELDDSALYLCASSPGRQTEAFFGQGTRLTVV.

The chain employs TRBV19 and TRBJ1-4; D not resolved. There are 12 residues in the CDR3. Germline V CDR1 and CDR2: LNHDA, SQIVND (reference sequence). Trimming left V 4 bases short and J 7 bases short, with 7 bases between. CDR3 in amino acids: CASSRVGEKLFF. The DNA for the CDR3 is TGTGCCAGTAGTAGGGTTGGTGAAAAACTGTTTTTT.

The chain recombines TRBV7-2 with TRBJ2-3; tentative D call: TRBD2 (6 bases). V gave up 3 bases and J gave up 4 bases, with 17 bases separating them. Germline assignment: CDR1 SGHTA and CDR2 FQGNSA. The CDR3 length is 16 residues. CDR3 protein: CASSFQAGLWSDTQYF. CDR3 nucleotide sequence: TGTGCCAGCAGCTTTCAGGCGGGATTGTGGTCAGATACGCAGTATTTT.

This clonotype was recorded a few times. The chain combines TRBV11-2 with TRBJ2-5; TRBD2 matches at 10 bases. The germline V gene has CDR1 SGHAT and CDR2 FQNNGV. V shed 2 bases, J shed 2 bases, and the junction held 11 bases outside the gene matches. This CDR3 has 18 residues. CDR3 protein: CASSLTAGLARYQETQYF. CDR3 nucleotides: TGTGCCAGCAGCTTAACGGCGGGACTAGCGCGCTATCAAGAGACCCAGTACTTC.

The genes are TRBV28 and TRBJ2-7; D is undetermined. The CDR3 is 14 residues long. Trimming removed 7 bases at V and 0 bases at J, with 13 bases between. Germline V CDR1 and CDR2: MDHEN, SYDVKM. The CDR3 spells CASTPSVGSYEQYF. The CDR3 nucleotides are TGTGCCAGCACCCCCTCAGTGGGCTCCTACGAGCAGTACTTC.

The chain uses TRBV6-2 or TRBV6-3 and TRBJ2-5; 11 bases are shared with TRBD2. The DNA end lines up better with TRBJ2-7; the J call may be wrong. The CDR3 runs to 14 residues. Germline V gene sequence: CDR1 MNHEY, CDR2 SVGEGT. The CDR3, as DNA: TGTGCCAGCTCCCGGACTAGCGGGTACGACGAGCAGTACTTC. Amino acid sequence: CASSRTSGYDEQYF.

The chain uses TRBV7-2 and TRBJ2-3; possible D gene TRBD1, 6 bases. Between the trimmed V and J ends, which lost 1 base and 6 bases, there was a span of 17 bases. The CDR3 spans 16 residues. Germline CDR1 reads SGHTA; CDR2 reads FQGNSA. DNA of the CDR3: TGTGCCAGCAGCTTAGGGCCTAGGGGGATGACTGATACGCAGTATTTT. It encodes CASSLGPRGMTDTQYF.

The rearrangement joins TRBV6-2 or TRBV6-3 to TRBJ2-1; 7 bases are a match to TRBD1. The CDR3 has 15 amino acids. With 7 bases clipped from V and 0 bases from J, the junction kept 6 bases outside the gene matches. CDR1 is MNHEY and CDR2 is SVGEGT in the germline V gene. The CDR3 loop reads CASILDRASYNEQFF. CDR3 in DNA: TGTGCCAGCATCCTCGACAGGGCCTCCTACAATGAGCAGTTCTTC.

There are a few counts of this clonotype. This chain connects TRBV4-1 to TRBJ1-5, with D hard to call. This CDR3 has 14 residues. CDR1 is MGHRA and CDR2 is YSYEKL in the germline V gene. Between the trimmed V and J ends, which lost 1 base and 6 bases, there was a span of 10 bases. This CDR3 is CASSQATLGQPQHF. CDR3 nucleotide sequence: TGCGCCAGCAGCCAAGCGACTCTGGGTCAGCCCCAGCATTTT.

This rearrangement joins TRBV25-1 to TRBJ1-5; D remains unclear. The germline V gene encodes CDR1 MGHDK and CDR2 SYGVNS. V gave up 1 base and J gave up 4 bases, with 8 bases separating them. The CDR3 has 14 amino acids. Here the CDR3 DNA reads TGTGCCAGCAGTGAATTCAGCCTTAATCAGCCCCAGCATTTT. This codes for CASSEFSLNQPQHF.

This clonotype was detected only a few times. This chain connects TRBV5-5 to TRBJ1-2, with TRBD1 matching over 7 bases. With V trimmed by 5 bases and J by 3 bases, 7 bases remained unmatched. Germline V gene sequence: CDR1 SGHKS, CDR2 YYEKEE (reference sequence). This CDR3 has 14 amino acids. The DNA for the CDR3 is TGTGCCAGCAGTAAACAGGGGAAGGACTATGGCTACACCTTC. Amino acids: CASSKQGKDYGYTF.

This clonotype was detected many times. V is TRBV28 and J is TRBJ2-1; 8 nucleotides line up with TRBD2. V lost 5 bases, J lost 0 bases, and 3 bases stayed unmatched. Germline-derived CDR1 and CDR2 are MDHEN and SYDVKM. The CDR3 has 15 residues. DNA for the CDR3: TGTGCCAGCAGTCTTGGGACTAGCTCCTACAATGAGCAGTTCTTC. Translation: CASSLGTSSYNEQFF.

The V and J genes are TRBV29-1 and TRBJ1-1; D uncertain. Germline CDR1 and CDR2: SQVTM and ANQGSEA. V was clipped by 6 bases and J by 6 bases, with 17 bases between them. The CDR3 contains 13 residues. The CDR3 region has the DNA TGCAGCGTGACCGAAGGAGGGTTAGCTGAAGCTTTCTTT. Protein: CSVTEGGLAEAFF. Full variable domain (missing parts from reference TRBV29-1 and TRBJ1-1): SAVISQKPSRDICQRGTSLTIQCQVDSQVTMMFWYRQQPGQSLTLIATANQGSEATYESGFVIDKFPISRPNLTFSTLTVSNMSPEDSSIYLCSVTEGGLAEAFFGQGTRLTVV.